This passage covers 31 T cell receptor beta chains from one sample sequenced in a study of blood T cell repertoires in COVID-19. Clones were sequenced by immunoSEQ multiplex PCR, and TCRdb holds only the in-frame ones, with some missing. In the table there are fewer than 350,000 clones, roughly 88% of which are singletons. Sequences were obtained from PBMCs or T cells enriched from blood (not recorded which). These receptors all come from a woman younger than 45 who had recovered from COVID-19.

This clone was picked up one time. The chain has TRBV27 and TRBJ2-1; maybe TRBD2 (6 bases). CDR3 length: 16 amino acids. V was cut by 4 bases and J by 2 bases, with 15 bases left in between. Germline V CDR1 and CDR2: MNHEY, SMNVEV (reference sequence). In DNA form, the CDR3 reads TGTGCCAGCAGTTCTGACTCGGGGGTCCCCTACAATGAGCAGTTCTTC. This sequence encodes CASSSDSGVPYNEQFF.

The gene calls are TRBV25-1 and TRBJ1-6; no firm D call. Germline assignment: CDR1 MGHDK and CDR2 SYGVNS. The CDR3 spans 12 residues. Trimming removed 6 bases from V and 7 bases from J, with 7 bases in between. The CDR3 DNA sequence: TGTGCCAGCAGGGGCCGGAATTCACCCCTCCACTTT. Translating gives CASRGRNSPLHF.

The chain combines TRBV13 with TRBJ1-4; 8 positions match TRBD1. Losses at the gene ends were 5 bases for V and 5 bases for J; bases not matched to a gene: 4. CDR1 is PRHDT, CDR2 FYEKMQ, per germline (reference sequence). The CDR3 consists of 14 residues. In DNA form, the CDR3 reads TGTGCCAGCAGCAACAGGGGGGGGAATGAAAAACTGTTTTTT. Its protein product is CASSNRGGNEKLFF. Variable domain in full (rest from reference TRBV13 and TRBJ1-4): AAGVIQSPRHLIKEKRETATLKCYPIPRHDTVYWYQQGPGQDPQFLISFYEKMQSDKGSIPDRFSAQQFSDYHSELNMSSLELGDSALYFCASSNRGGNEKLFFGSGTQLSVL.

V is TRBV29-1 and J is TRBJ1-1; no firm D call. Germline V gives CDR1 SQVTM, CDR2 ANQGSEA. The CDR3 length is 13 residues. The V end was cut by 1 base, the J end by 5 bases, with 11 bases between. The CDR3 sequence is CSVEVGLGTEAFF. The CDR3 DNA reads TGCAGCGTTGAAGTGGGCCTCGGAACTGAAGCTTTCTTT.

This clone has a handful of counts. This chain uses TRBV4-1 with TRBJ1-1; 8 bases map to TRBD1. Per germline, CDR1 MGHRA and CDR2 YSYEKL. The CDR3 totals 15 residues. V trimming: 6 bases; J trimming: 4 bases; junction bases outside the gene matches: 10. CDR3 amino acids: CASSKRQGSSTEAFF. In DNA, the CDR3 is TGCGCCAGCAGTAAGAGACAGGGGAGCAGCACTGAAGCTTTCTTT.

The chain links TRBV24-1 to TRBJ1-6; D is undetermined. Germline V gene data show CDR1 as KGHDR and CDR2 as SFDVKD. The CDR3 loop spans 14 amino acids. V lost 4 bases to trimming and J lost 6 bases, with 9 bases between them. The chain's CDR3 is CATSEGRSNSPLHF. The CDR3 DNA is TGTGCCACCAGTGAGGGCAGATCTAATTCACCCCTCCACTTT.

The genes are TRBV11-2 and TRBJ2-1; 11 nucleotides line up with TRBD2. There are 15 residues in the CDR3. V trimming: 3 bases; J trimming: 5 bases; junction bases outside the gene matches: 3. Germline V gene data show CDR1 as SGHAT and CDR2 as FQNNGV. CDR3 protein: CASSFTSGGHNEQFF. As DNA, the CDR3 is TGTGCCAGCAGCTTTACTAGCGGGGGCCACAATGAGCAGTTCTTC.

This clone was recorded only once. The chain has TRBV10-2 and TRBJ1-5, with D hard to call. The CDR3 has 16 residues. Germline CDR1 WSHSY, CDR2 SAAADI. V lost 2 bases and J lost 0, with 11 bases in between. The CDR3 nucleotides are TGCGCCAGCAGTGAGGTAACCGCCTATAGCAATCAGCCCCAGCATTTT. It translates to CASSEVTAYSNQPQHF.

This clone appeared once. The chain couples TRBV4-1 to TRBJ2-2; TRBD1 might be the D (5 bases). Germline CDR1 and CDR2: MGHRA and YSYEKL. This CDR3 has 16 residues. The V and J ends lost 6 bases and 4 bases respectively, with 18 bases between them. This CDR3 reads CASSLRGGRSTGELFF. The CDR3 DNA reads as TGCGCCAGCAGTCTTAGGGGTGGAAGGAGCACCGGGGAGCTGTTTTTT.

This clone was detected only a few times. This chain links TRBV7-3 with TRBJ2-2, with 7 bases lining up with TRBD2. The CDR3 totals 15 residues. In germline, CDR1 is SGHTA, CDR2 FQGTGA. Trimming at V came to 6 bases and at J to 3 bases, leaving 7 bases not matched to a gene. The CDR3, as DNA: TGTGCCAGCAGGTACACTAGCGACGACACCGGGGAGCTGTTTTTT. Translating it yields CASRYTSDDTGELFF.

V is TRBV18 and J is TRBJ1-4, with 8 nucleotides matching TRBD1. Germline assignment: CDR1 KGHSH and CDR2 LQKENI. Trimming cost V 6 bases and J 7 bases; bases outside gene matches: 13. The CDR3 consists of 16 residues. The CDR3 sequence: CASSEISGGLGEKLFF. The CDR3 nucleotides are TGTGCCAGCTCCGAAATCTCAGGGGGCCTAGGTGAAAAACTGTTTTTT. The complete variable domain, with remaining parts taken from reference TRBV18 and TRBJ1-4, reads NAGVMQNPRHLVRRRGQEARLRCSPMKGHSHVYWYRQLPEEGLKFMVYLQKENIIDESGMPKERFSAEFPKEGPSILRIQQVVRGDSAAYFCASSEISGGLGEKLFFGSGTQLSVL.

DNA for the CDR3: TGCGCCAGCAGCCTTACCCTCCAGGGAGGAACTGAAGCTTTCTTT. This translates into CASSLTLQGGTEAFF. This sequence joins TRBV5-1 and TRBJ1-1, with D perhaps TRBD1 (5 bases). Germline-derived CDR1 and CDR2 are SGHRS and YFSETQ. CDR3 size: 15 residues. Deletions cut 4 bases from V and 5 bases from J, with 18 bases between.

V usage is TRBV29-1 and J usage is TRBJ1-3; TRBD1 matches 9 bases. Germline CDR1 reads SQVTM; CDR2 reads ANQGSEA. The CDR3 runs 14 residues. V gave up 6 bases and J gave up 1 base; unmatched junction bases: 4. The CDR3 sequence is CSVRDRVSGNTIYF. In DNA form, the CDR3 reads TGCAGCGTCCGGGACAGGGTTTCTGGAAACACCATATATTTT.

The chain links TRBV5-4 to TRBJ1-1, with D unclear. CDR3 length equals 13 residues. Per the germline V gene, CDR1 is SGHNT and CDR2 is YYREEE (reference sequence). V lost 2 bases and J 3 bases, leaving 8 bases between the germline ends. The CDR3 DNA sequence: TGTGCCAGCAGCTTAAGCTCGGACACTGAAGCTTTCTTT. Protein sequence: CASSLSSDTEAFF.

V gene TRBV2 combines with J gene TRBJ2-7, with 7 nucleotides matching TRBD1. Losses at the gene ends were 3 bases for V and 3 bases for J; bases not matched to a gene: 11. The CDR3 consists of 16 residues. Germline V gene lookup returns CDR1 SNHLY and CDR2 FYNNEI. The CDR3 bases are TGTGCCAGCAGTGATTTGAGACAGGGTCCCAACTACGAGCAGTACTTC. It codes for CASSDLRQGPNYEQYF.

The chain carries TRBV9 and TRBJ2-1; D may be TRBD1 (6 bases). The CDR3 sequence is 17 residues long. Trimming shortened V by 0 bases and J by 8 bases, and 21 bases separated the two germline ends. Germline CDR1 is SGDLS and CDR2 is YYNGEE. This chain's CDR3 is CASSVAGTGILDHEQFF. As DNA, the CDR3 is TGTGCCAGCAGCGTAGCTGGTACAGGGATACTCGATCATGAGCAGTTCTTC.

The rearrangement uses TRBV9 and TRBJ2-3; the match to TRBD2 covers 13 bases. This CDR3 has 16 amino acids. V was clipped by 5 bases and J by 3 bases; unmatched bases: 6. The germline gives CDR1 SGDLS, CDR2 YYNGEE. The CDR3 DNA is TGTGCCAGCAGAGAGGGGACTAGCGGGGAGACAGATACGCAGTATTTT. Protein: CASREGTSGETDTQYF.

The genes are TRBV28 and TRBJ1-1; D gene unclear. Trimming took 10 bases from V and 1 from J, leaving 16 bases between them. Germline V gene lookup returns CDR1 MDHEN and CDR2 SYDVKM. The CDR3 totals 14 residues. The CDR3 DNA reads as TGTGCCACCCGGCTTTACGAGGGGAACACTGAAGCTTTCTTT. Amino acid sequence: CATRLYEGNTEAFF.

The genes are TRBV10-1 and TRBJ2-1; the D gene is possibly TRBD1 (6 bases). There are 15 residues in the CDR3. Deletions cut 3 bases from V and 0 bases from J, with 9 bases between. Germline lookup yields CDR1 WNHNN and CDR2 SYGVQD (reference sequence). The CDR3 region is CASSERGSSYNEQFF. The CDR3 region has the DNA TGCGCCAGCAGTGAAAGGGGGAGCTCCTACAATGAGCAGTTCTTC.

V gene TRBV4-1 combines with J gene TRBJ2-1; possibly TRBD2 for D (6 bases). This CDR3 contains 17 residues. V lost 0 bases and J lost 7, with 19 bases in between. Per the germline V gene, CDR1 is MGHRA and CDR2 is YSYEKL. Here the CDR3 DNA reads TGCGCCAGCAGCCAAGATCAAGAACGGTTTCGGGGGAATGAGCAGTTCTTC. This encodes CASSQDQERFRGNEQFF.

The chain couples TRBV24-1 to TRBJ2-6, with TRBD1 as a possible D gene (5 bases). V dropped 3 bases and J dropped 2 bases, with 10 bases sitting between them. The CDR3 loop spans 16 amino acids. Germline V gives CDR1 KGHDR, CDR2 SFDVKD. The CDR3 is CATSDPSGTGANVLTF. The CDR3 bases are TGTGCCACCAGTGATCCCTCAGGGACTGGGGCCAACGTCCTGACTTTC.

CDR3 sequence reads: CASSTGEGREQYF. As DNA, the CDR3 is TGTGCCAGTAGTACGGGGGAGGGCCGTGAGCAGTACTTC. This chain uses TRBV19 with TRBJ2-7, with 7 nucleotides matching TRBD2. The CDR3 covers 13 residues. Unmatched junction bases numbered 7, after V lost 4 bases and J lost 7 bases. Per the germline V gene, CDR1 is LNHDA and CDR2 is SQIVND (reference sequence).

In its sample, this clone was seen once. The chain is built from TRBV13 and TRBJ2-3; TRBD2 agrees at 7 bases. Germline CDR1 reads PRHDT; CDR2 reads FYEKMQ (reference sequence). With V trimmed by 4 bases and J by 1 base, 5 bases remained unmatched. There are 15 residues in the CDR3. CDR3 DNA: TGTGCCAGCAGCTCTCCAAGCGGGGGCACAGATACGCAGTATTTT. Residues: CASSSPSGGTDTQYF.

The V gene is TRBV2, the J gene TRBJ2-2, with 7 bases matching TRBD1. This CDR3 is 14 amino acids long. Germline loops: CDR1 SNHLY, CDR2 FYNNEI. V trimming: 1 base; J trimming: 6 bases; junction bases outside the gene matches: 2. For the CDR3, the DNA is TGTGCCAGCAGTGAAGTCCAGGGGGCCGGGGAGCTGTTTTTT. Encoded protein: CASSEVQGAGELFF.

The V gene is TRBV5-1, the J gene TRBJ2-7; D unclear. This CDR3 contains 13 residues. Germline assignment: CDR1 SGHRS and CDR2 YFSETQ. V was clipped by 5 bases and J by 6 bases, with 15 bases between them. This CDR3 reads CASRQDSTGEQYF. As DNA, the CDR3 is TGCGCCAGCAGGCAAGACTCTACGGGCGAGCAGTACTTC.

The chain recombines TRBV28 with TRBJ1-5, with no clear D. Germline assignment: CDR1 MDHEN and CDR2 SYDVKM. The CDR3 spans 11 residues. V lost 5 bases to trimming and J lost 6 bases, with 5 bases between them. The CDR3 reads CASSRAQPQHF. The CDR3 nucleotides are TGTGCCAGCAGTCGAGCTCAGCCCCAGCATTTT. Full variable domain (rest looked up from reference TRBV28 and TRBJ1-5): DVKVTQSSRYLVKRTGEKVFLECVQDMDHENMFWYRQDPGLGLRLIYFSYDVKMKEKGDIPEGYSVSREKKERFSLILESASTNQTSMYLCASSRAQPQHFGDGTRLSIL.

The chain is built from TRBV28 and TRBJ2-5; TRBD2 matches at 10 bases. The CDR3 consists of 15 residues. Germline V gene lookup returns CDR1 MDHEN and CDR2 SYDVKM. V trimming: 7 bases; J trimming: 5 bases; junction bases outside the gene matches: 10. The CDR3 region is CASTMPASGSETQYF. DNA of the CDR3: TGTGCCAGCACGATGCCGGCTAGCGGGAGTGAGACCCAGTACTTC. The full variable domain, its missing parts supplied by reference TRBV28 and TRBJ2-5, is DVKVTQSSRYLVKRTGEKVFLECVQDMDHENMFWYRQDPGLGLRLIYFSYDVKMKEKGDIPEGYSVSREKKERFSLILESASTNQTSMYLCASTMPASGSETQYFGPGTRLLVL.

This rearrangement joins TRBV24-1 to TRBJ2-1, with D tentatively TRBD2 (6 bases). From germline, CDR1 is KGHDR and CDR2 SFDVKD. V shed 4 bases and J shed 6 bases, with 12 bases lying between them. This CDR3 is 14 amino acids long. Here the CDR3 DNA reads TGTGCCACCAGTGACTCGGGAGTCTCCAATGAGCAGTTCTTC. This gives the protein CATSDSGVSNEQFF.

The V and J genes are TRBV10-3 and TRBJ1-1; tentatively, D is TRBD1 (6 bases). Germline-derived CDR1 and CDR2 are ENHRY and SYGVKD. The ends were cut back, 9 bases at V and 6 bases at J, with 23 bases in the middle. The CDR3 runs 15 residues. This chain's CDR3 is CAMSPGQTVSPEAFF. The DNA for the CDR3 is TGTGCCATGTCACCGGGACAAACGGTAAGCCCTGAAGCTTTCTTT.

This clone was recorded once. This rearrangement joins TRBV18 to TRBJ1-2, with D unresolved. The CDR3 length is 14 residues. Germline lookup yields CDR1 KGHSH and CDR2 LQKENI. V was clipped by 3 bases and J by 8 bases, with 16 bases between them. In DNA, the CDR3 is TGTGCCAGCTCACCGATCGTGACGGGATACGGCTACACCTTC. Residues: CASSPIVTGYGYTF.

This chain joins TRBV7-2 and TRBJ2-1; TRBD2 aligns across 11 bases. Germline V lookup: CDR1 SGHTA, CDR2 FQGNSA. The CDR3 runs 13 residues. V gave up 4 bases and J gave up 11 bases; unmatched junction bases: 4. The CDR3 coding sequence is TGTGCCAGCAGCTATGTAGCGGGAGGGCAGCAGTTCTTC. Protein: CASSYVAGGQQFF.